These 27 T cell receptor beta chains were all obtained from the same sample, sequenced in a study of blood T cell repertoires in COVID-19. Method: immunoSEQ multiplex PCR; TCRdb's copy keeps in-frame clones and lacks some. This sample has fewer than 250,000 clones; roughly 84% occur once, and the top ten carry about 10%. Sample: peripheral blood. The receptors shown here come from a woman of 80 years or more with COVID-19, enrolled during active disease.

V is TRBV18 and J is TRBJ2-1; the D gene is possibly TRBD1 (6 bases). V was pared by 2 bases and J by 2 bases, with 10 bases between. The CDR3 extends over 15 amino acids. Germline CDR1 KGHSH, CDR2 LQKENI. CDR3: CASSPGQGPYNEQFF. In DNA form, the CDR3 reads TGTGCCAGCTCACCAGGGCAGGGGCCCTACAATGAGCAGTTCTTC.

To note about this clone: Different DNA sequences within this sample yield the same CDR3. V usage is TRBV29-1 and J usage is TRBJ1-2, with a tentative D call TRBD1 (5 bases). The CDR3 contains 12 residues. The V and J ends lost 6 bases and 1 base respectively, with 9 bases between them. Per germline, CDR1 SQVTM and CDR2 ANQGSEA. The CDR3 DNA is TGCAGCGTGGGGGGGATTAACTATGGCTACACCTTC. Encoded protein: CSVGGINYGYTF.

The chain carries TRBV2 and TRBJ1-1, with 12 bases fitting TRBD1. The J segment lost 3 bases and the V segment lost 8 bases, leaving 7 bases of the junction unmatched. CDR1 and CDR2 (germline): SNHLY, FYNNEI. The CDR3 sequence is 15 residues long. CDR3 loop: CASFWDRGRDTEAFF. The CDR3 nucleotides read TGTGCCAGCTTCTGGGACAGGGGGCGCGACACTGAAGCTTTCTTT.

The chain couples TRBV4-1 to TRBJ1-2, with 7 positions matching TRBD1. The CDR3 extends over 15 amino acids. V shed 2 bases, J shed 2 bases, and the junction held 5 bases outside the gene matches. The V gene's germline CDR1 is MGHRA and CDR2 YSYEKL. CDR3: CASSQHQTGNYGYTF. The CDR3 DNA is TGCGCCAGCAGCCAACATCAGACAGGGAACTATGGCTACACCTTC.

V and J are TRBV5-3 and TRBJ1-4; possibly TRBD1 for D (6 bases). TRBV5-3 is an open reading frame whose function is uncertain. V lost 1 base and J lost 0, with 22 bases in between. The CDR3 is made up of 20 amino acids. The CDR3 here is CARSLRGRGAETPTNEKLFF. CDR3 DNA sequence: TGTGCCAGAAGCTTGCGGGGGCGGGGGGCTGAAACGCCAACTAATGAAAAACTGTTTTTT.

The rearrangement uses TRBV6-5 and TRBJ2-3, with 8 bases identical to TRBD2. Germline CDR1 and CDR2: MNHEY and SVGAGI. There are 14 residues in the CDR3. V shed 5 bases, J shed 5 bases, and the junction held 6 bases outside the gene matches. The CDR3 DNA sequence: TGTGCCAGCAGTCGGGGGGGAAGGCAAGATACGCAGTATTTT. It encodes CASSRGGRQDTQYF.

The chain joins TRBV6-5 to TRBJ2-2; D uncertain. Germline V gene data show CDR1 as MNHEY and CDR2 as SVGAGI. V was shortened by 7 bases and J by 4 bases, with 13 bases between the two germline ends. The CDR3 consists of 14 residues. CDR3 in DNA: TGTGCCAGCAACGGGTTTTCTGGCACCGGGGAGCTGTTTTTT. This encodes CASNGFSGTGELFF.

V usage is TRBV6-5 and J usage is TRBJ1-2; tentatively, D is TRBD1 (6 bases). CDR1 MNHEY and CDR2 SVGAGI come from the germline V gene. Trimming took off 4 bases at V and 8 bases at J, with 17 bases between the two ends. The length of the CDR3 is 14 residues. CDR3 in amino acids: CASSSSGGAPGYTF. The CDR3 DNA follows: TGTGCCAGCAGTTCGTCTGGGGGCGCCCCCGGCTACACCTTC.

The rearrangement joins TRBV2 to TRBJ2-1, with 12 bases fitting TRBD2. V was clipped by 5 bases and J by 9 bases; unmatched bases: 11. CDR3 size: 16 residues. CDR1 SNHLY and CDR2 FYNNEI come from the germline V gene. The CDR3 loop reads CASSTRTSGEGGEQFF. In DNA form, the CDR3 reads TGTGCCAGCAGTACCCGGACTAGCGGGGAGGGGGGTGAGCAGTTCTTC. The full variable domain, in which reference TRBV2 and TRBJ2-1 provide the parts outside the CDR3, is EPEVTQTPSHQVTQMGQEVILRCVPISNHLYFYWYRQILGQKVEFLVSFYNNEISEKSEIFDDQFSVERPDGSNFTLKIRSTKLEDSAMYFCASSTRTSGEGGEQFFGPGTRLTVL.

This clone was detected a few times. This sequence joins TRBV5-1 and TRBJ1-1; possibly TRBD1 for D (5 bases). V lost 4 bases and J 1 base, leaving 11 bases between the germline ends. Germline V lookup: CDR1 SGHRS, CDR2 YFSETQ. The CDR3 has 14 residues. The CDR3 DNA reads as TGCGCCAGCAGCGCGGGACCGGCGAACACTGAAGCTTTCTTT. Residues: CASSAGPANTEAFF.

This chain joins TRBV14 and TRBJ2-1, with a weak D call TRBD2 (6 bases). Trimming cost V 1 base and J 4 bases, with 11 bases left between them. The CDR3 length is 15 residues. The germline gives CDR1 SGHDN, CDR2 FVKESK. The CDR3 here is CASSQGLARYNEQFF. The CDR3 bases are TGTGCCAGCAGCCAAGGGCTAGCGCGGTACAATGAGCAGTTCTTC.

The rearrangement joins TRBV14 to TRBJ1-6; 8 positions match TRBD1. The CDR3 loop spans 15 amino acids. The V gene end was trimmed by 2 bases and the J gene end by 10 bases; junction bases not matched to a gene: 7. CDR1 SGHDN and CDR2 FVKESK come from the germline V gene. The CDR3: CASSQRQGTGSPLHF. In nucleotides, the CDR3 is TGTGCCAGCAGCCAAAGACAGGGGACAGGATCACCCCTCCACTTT.

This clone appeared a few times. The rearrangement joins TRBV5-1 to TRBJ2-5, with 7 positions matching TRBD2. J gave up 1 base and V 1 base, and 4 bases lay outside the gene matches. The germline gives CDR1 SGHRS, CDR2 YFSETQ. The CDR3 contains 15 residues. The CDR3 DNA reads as TGCGCCAGCAGCTTGAGGGCTAGCGGCCAAGAGACCCAGTACTTC. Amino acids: CASSLRASGQETQYF. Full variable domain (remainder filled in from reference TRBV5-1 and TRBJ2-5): KAGVTQTPRYLIKTRGQQVTLSCSPISGHRSVSWYQQTPGQGLQFLFEYFSETQRNKGNFPGRFSGRQFSNSRSEMNVSTLELGDSALYLCASSLRASGQETQYFGPGTRLLVL.

CDR3 in DNA: TGTGCCAGCAGTCGGCAGGGGTTCAATTCACCCCTCCACTTT. As protein: CASSRQGFNSPLHF. The chain couples TRBV6-2 or TRBV6-3 to TRBJ1-6; D may be TRBD1 (6 bases). The CDR3 is 14 amino acids. Trimming took 5 bases from V and 7 from J, leaving 12 bases between them. Germline loops: CDR1 MNHEY, CDR2 SVGEGT.

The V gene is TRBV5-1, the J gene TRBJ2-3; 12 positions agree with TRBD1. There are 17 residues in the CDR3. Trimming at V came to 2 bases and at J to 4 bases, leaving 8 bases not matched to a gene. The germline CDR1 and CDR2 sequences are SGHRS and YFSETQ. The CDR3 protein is CASSFGTGGFLADTQYF. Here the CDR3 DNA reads TGCGCCAGCAGCTTTGGGACAGGGGGCTTTCTGGCAGATACGCAGTATTTT.

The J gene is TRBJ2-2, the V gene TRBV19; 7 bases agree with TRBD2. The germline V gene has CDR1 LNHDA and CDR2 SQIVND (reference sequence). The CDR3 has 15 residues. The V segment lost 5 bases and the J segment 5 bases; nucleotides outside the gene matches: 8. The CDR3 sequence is CASSSPGGRTGELFF. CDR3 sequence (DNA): TGTGCCAGTAGTTCCCCGGGGGGTAGGACCGGGGAGCTGTTTTTT.

The CDR3 region has the DNA TGTGCCAGCAGCCCACAGGGTATTTATAATTCACCCCTCCACTTT. Protein: CASSPQGIYNSPLHF. The genes are TRBV7-9 and TRBJ1-6; maybe TRBD1 (6 bases). The CDR3 length is 15 residues. Germline CDR1 is SEHNR and CDR2 is FQNEAQ (reference sequence). Trimming removed 5 bases from V and 4 bases from J, with 12 bases in between.

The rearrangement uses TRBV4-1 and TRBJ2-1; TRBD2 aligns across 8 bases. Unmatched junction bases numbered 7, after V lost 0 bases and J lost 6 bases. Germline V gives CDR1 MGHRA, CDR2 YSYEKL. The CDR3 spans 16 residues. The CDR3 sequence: CASSQEIIAGLNEQFF. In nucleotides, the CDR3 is TGCGCCAGCAGCCAAGAGATAATAGCGGGGCTCAATGAGCAGTTCTTC.

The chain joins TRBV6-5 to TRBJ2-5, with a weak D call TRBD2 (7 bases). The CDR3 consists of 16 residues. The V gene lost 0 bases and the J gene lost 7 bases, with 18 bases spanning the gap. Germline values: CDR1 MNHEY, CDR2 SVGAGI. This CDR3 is CASSYSFSERGGTQYF. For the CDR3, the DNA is TGTGCCAGCAGTTACTCGTTTAGCGAGAGGGGGGGGACCCAGTACTTC.

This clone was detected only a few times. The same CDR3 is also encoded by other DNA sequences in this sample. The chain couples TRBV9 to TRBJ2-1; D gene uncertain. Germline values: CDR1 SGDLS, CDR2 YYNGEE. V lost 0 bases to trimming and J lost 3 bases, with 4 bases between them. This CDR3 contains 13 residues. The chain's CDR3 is CASSVAGYNEQFF. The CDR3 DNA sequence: TGTGCCAGCAGCGTAGCGGGCTACAATGAGCAGTTCTTC.

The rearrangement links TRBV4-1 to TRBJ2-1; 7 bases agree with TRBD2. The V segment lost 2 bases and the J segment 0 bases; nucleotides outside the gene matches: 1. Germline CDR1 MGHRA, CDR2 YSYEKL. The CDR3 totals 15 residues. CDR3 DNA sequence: TGCGCCAGCAGCCAAACGGGGGGCTCCTACAATGAGCAGTTCTTC. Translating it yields CASSQTGGSYNEQFF.

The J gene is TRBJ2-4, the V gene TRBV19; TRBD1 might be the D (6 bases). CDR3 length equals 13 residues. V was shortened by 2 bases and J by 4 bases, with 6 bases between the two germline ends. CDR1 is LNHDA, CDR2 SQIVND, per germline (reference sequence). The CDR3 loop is CASSIQGKNIQYF. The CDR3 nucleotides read TGTGCCAGTAGTATACAGGGGAAAAACATTCAGTACTTC.

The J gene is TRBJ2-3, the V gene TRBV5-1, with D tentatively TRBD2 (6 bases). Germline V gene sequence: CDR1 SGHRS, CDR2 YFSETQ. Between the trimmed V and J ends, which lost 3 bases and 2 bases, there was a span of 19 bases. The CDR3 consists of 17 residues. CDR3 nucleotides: TGCGCCAGCAGCTCGGCTACTAGCACACTATTCACAGATACGCAGTATTTT. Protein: CASSSATSTLFTDTQYF.

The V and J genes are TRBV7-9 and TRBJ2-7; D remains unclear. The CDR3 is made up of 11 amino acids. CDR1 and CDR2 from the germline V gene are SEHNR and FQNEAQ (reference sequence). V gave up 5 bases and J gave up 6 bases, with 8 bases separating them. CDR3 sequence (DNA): TGTGCCAGCAGCCCCTTAATCGAGCAGTACTTC. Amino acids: CASSPLIEQYF.

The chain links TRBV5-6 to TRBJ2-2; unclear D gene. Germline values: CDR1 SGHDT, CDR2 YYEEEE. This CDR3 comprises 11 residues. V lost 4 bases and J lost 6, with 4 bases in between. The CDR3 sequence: CASSLPGELFF. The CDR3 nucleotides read TGTGCCAGCAGCCTCCCCGGGGAGCTGTTTTTT.

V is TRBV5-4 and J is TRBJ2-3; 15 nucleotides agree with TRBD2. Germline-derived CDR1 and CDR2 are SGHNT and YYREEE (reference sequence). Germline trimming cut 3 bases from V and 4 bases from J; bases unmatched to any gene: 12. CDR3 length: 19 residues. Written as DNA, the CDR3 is TGTGCCAGCAGCTGGGGAGGACTAGCGGGGGGGAAAAGATCAGATACGCAGTATTTT. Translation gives CASSWGGLAGGKRSDTQYF. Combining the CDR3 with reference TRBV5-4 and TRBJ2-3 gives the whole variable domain ETGVTQSPTHLIKTRGQQVTLRCSSQSGHNTVSWYQQALGQGPQFIFQYYREEENGRGNFPPRFSGLQFPNYSSELNVNALELDDSALYLCASSWGGLAGGKRSDTQYFGPGTRLTVL.

The CDR3, as DNA: TGTGCCAGCAGCCAAGCCCAGGGCTCTAATTCACCCCTCCACTTT. Its protein is CASSQAQGSNSPLHF. The V and J genes are TRBV3-1 (or the pseudogene TRBV3-2) and TRBJ1-6, with a tentative D call TRBD1 (5 bases). This CDR3 has 15 residues. Germline CDR1 LGHDT, CDR2 YNNKEL (reference sequence). The V gene lost 1 base and the J gene lost 6 bases, with 10 bases spanning the gap.